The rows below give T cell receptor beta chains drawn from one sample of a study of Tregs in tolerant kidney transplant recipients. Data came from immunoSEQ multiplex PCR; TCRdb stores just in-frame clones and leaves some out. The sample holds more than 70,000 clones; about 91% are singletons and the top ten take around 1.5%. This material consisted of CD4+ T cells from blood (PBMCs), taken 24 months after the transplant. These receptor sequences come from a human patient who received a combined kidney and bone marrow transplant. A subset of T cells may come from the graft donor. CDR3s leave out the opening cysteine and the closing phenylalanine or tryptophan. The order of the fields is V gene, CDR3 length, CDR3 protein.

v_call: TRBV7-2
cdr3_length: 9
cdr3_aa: ASSLFMEQF

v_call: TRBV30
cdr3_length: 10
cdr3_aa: ACVGSRTEAF

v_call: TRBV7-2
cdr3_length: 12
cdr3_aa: ASSLGPGGLQQF

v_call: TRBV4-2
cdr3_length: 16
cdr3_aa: ASSQKGLAAPNTDTQY

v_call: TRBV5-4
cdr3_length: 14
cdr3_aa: ASSLARASPTDTQY

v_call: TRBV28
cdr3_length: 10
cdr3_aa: ASSHRDSPLH

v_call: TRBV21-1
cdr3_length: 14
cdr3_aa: ASSKKGQGRSYEQY

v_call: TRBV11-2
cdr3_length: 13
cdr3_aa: ASSLEGGGNNEQF

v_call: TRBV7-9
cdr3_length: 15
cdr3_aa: ASSPSRTDGMNTEAF

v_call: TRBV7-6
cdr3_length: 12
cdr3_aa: ASSLGARDYGYT

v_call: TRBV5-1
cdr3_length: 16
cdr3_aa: ASSLSAAGGPFSYEQY

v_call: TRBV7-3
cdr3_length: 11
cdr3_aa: ASSQGSYNEQF

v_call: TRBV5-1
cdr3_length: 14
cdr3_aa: ASSLDARQGTHEQY

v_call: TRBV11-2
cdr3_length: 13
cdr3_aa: ASSFVSGRVETQY

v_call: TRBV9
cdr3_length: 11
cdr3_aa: ASSVGRWGTLH

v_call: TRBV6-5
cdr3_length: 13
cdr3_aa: ASSYSGQGAYEQY

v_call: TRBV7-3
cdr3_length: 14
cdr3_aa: ASSLRAGTTYNEQF

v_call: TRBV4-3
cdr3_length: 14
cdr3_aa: ASSQGWGTTTYEQY

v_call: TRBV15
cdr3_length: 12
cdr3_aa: ATSRDGASDTQY

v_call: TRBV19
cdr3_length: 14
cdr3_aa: ASSMFLTAGAKGYT

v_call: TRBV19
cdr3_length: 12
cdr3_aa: ASSIVTGGNTIY

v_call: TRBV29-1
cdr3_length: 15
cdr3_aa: SVEVGYSTGSGNTIY

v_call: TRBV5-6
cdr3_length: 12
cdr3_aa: ASSSDRYNSPLH

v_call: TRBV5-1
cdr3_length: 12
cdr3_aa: ASSLPGKGDTQY

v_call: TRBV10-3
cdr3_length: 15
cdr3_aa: AISESGLAFVENEQF

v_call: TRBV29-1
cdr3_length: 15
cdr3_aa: SVEGGQGSDSGNTIY

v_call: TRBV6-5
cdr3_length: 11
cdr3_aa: ASRSPGGSEAF

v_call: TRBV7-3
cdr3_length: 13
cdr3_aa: ASSLGTSGIDTQY

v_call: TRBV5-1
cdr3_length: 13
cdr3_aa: ASSLVSGRASEQF